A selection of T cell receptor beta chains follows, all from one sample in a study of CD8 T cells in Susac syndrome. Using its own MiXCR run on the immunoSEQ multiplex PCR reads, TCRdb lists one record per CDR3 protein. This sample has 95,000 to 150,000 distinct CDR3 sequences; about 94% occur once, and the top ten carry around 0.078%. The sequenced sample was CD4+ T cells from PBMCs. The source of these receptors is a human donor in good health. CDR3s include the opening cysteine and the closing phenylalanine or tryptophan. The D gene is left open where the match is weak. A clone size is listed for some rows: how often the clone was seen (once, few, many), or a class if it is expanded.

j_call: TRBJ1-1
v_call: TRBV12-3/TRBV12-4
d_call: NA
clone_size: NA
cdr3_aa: CASRGAGPSPHEAFF
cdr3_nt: TGTGCCAGCCGTGGAGCAGGGCCCTCTCCACATGAAGCTTTCTTT

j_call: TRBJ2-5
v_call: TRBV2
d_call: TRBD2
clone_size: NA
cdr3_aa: CASSEALAASQETQYF
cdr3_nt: TGTGCCAGCAGTGAAGCCCTAGCGGCATCCCAAGAGACCCAGTACTTC

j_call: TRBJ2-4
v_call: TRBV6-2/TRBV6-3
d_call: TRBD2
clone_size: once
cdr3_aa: CASSTGTSNQYIQYF
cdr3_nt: TGTGCCAGCAGCACCGGGACTAGCAATCAGTACATTCAGTACTTC

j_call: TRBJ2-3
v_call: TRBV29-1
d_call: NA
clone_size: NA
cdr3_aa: CSVGITSTDTQYF
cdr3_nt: TGCAGCGTTGGAATTACTAGCACAGATACGCAGTATTTT

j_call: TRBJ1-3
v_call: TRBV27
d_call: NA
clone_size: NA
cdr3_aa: CASSSLASGNTIYF
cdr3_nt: TGTGCCAGCAGTTCTCTCGCCTCTGGAAACACCATATATTTT

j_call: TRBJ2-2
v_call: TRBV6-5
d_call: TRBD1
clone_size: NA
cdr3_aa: CASSLRTGQGNTGELFF
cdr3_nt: TGTGCCAGCAGTTTAAGGACGGGACAGGGGAACACCGGGGAGCTGTTTTTT

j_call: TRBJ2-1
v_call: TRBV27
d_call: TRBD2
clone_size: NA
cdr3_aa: CASSLDFSGTYNEQFF
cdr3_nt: TGTGCCAGCAGTTTGGACTTTAGCGGGACCTACAATGAGCAGTTCTTC

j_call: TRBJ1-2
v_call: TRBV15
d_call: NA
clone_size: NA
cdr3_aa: CATSRDRPATVGYTF
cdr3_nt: TGTGCCACCAGCAGAGATCGGCCTGCTACTGTGGGCTACACCTTC

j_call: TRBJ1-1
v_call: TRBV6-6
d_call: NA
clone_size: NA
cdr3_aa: CASRQGLNTEAFF
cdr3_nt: TGTGCCAGCAGACAGGGCTTGAACACTGAAGCTTTCTTT

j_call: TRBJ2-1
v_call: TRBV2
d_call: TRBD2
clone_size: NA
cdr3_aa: CASTGTSGSNEQFF
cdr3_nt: TGTGCCAGCACCGGGACTAGCGGGAGCAATGAGCAGTTCTTC

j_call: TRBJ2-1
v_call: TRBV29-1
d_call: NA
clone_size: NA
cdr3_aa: CSVEAQSYNEQFF
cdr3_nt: TGCAGCGTTGAAGCGCAGTCCTACAATGAGCAGTTCTTC

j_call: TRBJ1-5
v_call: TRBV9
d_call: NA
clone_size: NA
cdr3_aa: CASSVGPGGQPQHF
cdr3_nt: TGTGCCAGCAGCGTAGGGCCGGGCGGTCAGCCCCAGCATTTT

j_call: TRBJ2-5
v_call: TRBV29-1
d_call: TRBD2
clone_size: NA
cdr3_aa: CSVEVMIRTSDVETQYF
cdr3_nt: TGCAGCGTTGAAGTAATGATCAGGACTAGCGACGTTGAGACCCAGTACTTC

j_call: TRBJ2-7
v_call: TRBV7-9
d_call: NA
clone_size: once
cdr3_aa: CASSAAPGTESYEQYF
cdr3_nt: TGTGCCAGCAGCGCGGCCCCCGGGACGGAATCCTACGAGCAGTACTTC

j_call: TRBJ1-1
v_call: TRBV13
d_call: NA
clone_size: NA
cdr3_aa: CASSSSRTLNTEAFF
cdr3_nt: TGTGCCAGCAGTTCCTCGAGGACGTTGAACACTGAAGCTTTCTTT

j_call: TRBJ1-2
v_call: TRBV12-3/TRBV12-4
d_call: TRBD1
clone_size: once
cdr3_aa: CASSLGQGARGYTF
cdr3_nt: TGTGCCAGCAGTTTGGGACAGGGGGCGCGCGGCTACACCTTC

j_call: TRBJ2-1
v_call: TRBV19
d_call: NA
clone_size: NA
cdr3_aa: CASSIGRRDNEQFF
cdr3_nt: TGTGCCAGTAGTATCGGGCGGCGGGACAATGAGCAGTTCTTC

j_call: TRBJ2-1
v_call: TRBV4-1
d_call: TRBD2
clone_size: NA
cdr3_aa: CASSQEGGQLAGGSSEQFF
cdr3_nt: TGCGCCAGCAGCCAAGAAGGGGGGCAACTAGCGGGAGGTTCCAGTGAGCAGTTCTTC

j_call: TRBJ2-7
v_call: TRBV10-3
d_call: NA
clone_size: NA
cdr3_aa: CAISGSGWESSSYEQYF
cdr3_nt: TGTGCCATCAGTGGGTCGGGTTGGGAATCATCGTCCTACGAGCAGTACTTC

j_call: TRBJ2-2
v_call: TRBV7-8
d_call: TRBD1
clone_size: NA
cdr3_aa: CASSFQGAGTGELFF
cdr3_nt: TGTGCCAGCAGCTTCCAGGGGGCCGGCACCGGGGAGCTGTTTTTT

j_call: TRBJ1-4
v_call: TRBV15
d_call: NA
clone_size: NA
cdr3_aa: CATSPTFSGSRINEKLFF
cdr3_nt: TGTGCCACCAGCCCGACCTTTTCGGGATCCCGCATTAATGAAAAACTGTTTTTT

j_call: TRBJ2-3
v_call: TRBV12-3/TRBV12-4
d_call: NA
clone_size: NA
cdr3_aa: CASSPRAGQDTQYF
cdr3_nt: TGTGCCAGCAGTCCCCGGGCCGGGCAAGATACGCAGTATTTT

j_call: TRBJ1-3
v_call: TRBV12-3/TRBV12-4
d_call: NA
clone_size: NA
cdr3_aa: CASRLTGNTIYF
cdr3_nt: TGTGCCAGCAGACTCACTGGAAACACCATATATTTT